At least ten counts were recorded for the clone carrying this TCR beta chain. What it binds is unknown. This record belongs to a study of regulatory T cells in long-lasting Graves disease. Study-wide results and limits: Persistent patients shared some 2,500 public clonotypes among themselves. Newly diagnosed patients shared fewer, at 900 to 1,000.

Building the TCR beta libraries relied on iRepertoire HTBI primers, and CDR3 regions underwent Arm-PCR. MiXCR was run by TCRdb on the multiplex PCR reads, yielding one entry per CDR3 protein. The sample consists of 350,000 to 550,000 distinct CDR3 sequences, 14% to 15% of them appearing once. With V trimmed by 1 base and J by 3 bases, 4 bases remained unmatched. Germline CDR1 reads SGHTA; CDR2 reads FQGNSA. There are 15 residues in the CDR3. The sample's time point: newly diagnosed GD, antithyroid drugs for less than 3 months. Isolated PBMC RNA provided the starting material for the TCR library. These data were also reused for a study on T cells in Graves' hyperthyroidism and ophthalmopathy. That study adds: Most clonotypes expanded in thyroid above 0.001 were likewise present in blood.

The chain uses TRBV7-2 and TRBJ2-5, with 8 nucleotides matching TRBD2. This receptor was taken from a woman aged 25 to 45 with Graves disease. The input for sequencing was peripheral blood mononuclear cells (PBMCs), taken at new diagnosis, from a patient treated with antithyroid drugs. CDR3 in DNA: TGTGCCAGCAGCTTAGAAGGCGGGGGGAAAGAGACCCAGTACTTC. Residues: CASSLEGGGKETQYF.